These 21 T cell receptor beta chains share one sample of origin, sequenced in a study of spatial heterogeneity in lung cancer. This sample's time point: sample taken at primary tumor resection. Whole RNA, isolated from tumor, nontumor lung or frozen PBMC, was sequenced without prior sorting. TCRdb analysed the 5' RACE reads with MiXCR anew, one entry per CDR3 protein. The data hold 10,000 to 15,000 distinct CDR3 sequences, with 15% to 20% observed a single time. The material sequenced was PBMCs, taken at surgery. The receptors originated from a male donor with early-stage non-small cell lung cancer.

This clonotype was recorded at least ten times. This sequence joins TRBV2 and TRBJ2-3, with 9 bases matching TRBD1. Germline CDR1 and CDR2: SNHLY and FYNNEI. The CDR3 has 14 amino acids. Trimming removed 8 bases from V and 3 bases from J; junction bases left unmatched: 6. The CDR3 protein is CASGYRGRTDTQYF. CDR3 DNA: TGTGCCAGCGGATACAGGGGGCGTACAGATACGCAGTATTTT.

The chain couples TRBV12-2 to TRBJ2-1. TRBV12-2 is described as a pseudogene. This CDR3 contains 11 residues. The CDR3 loop reads CASRLDGEQFF. DNA for the CDR3: TGTGCAAGTCGCTTAGACGGTGAGCAGTTCTTC.

The gene calls are TRBV20-1 and TRBJ1-3; no reliable D call. The germline gives CDR1 DFQATT, CDR2 SNEGSKA (reference sequence). The ends were cut back, 6 bases at V and 0 bases at J, with 6 bases in the middle. This CDR3 region has 12 residues. CDR3 nucleotide sequence: TGCAGTGCCGTGGGCTCTGGAAACACCATATATTTT. It is translated as CSAVGSGNTIYF.

The V and J genes are TRBV28 and TRBJ2-5; no definite D call. This CDR3 has 11 residues. The germline CDR1 and CDR2 sequences are MDHEN and SYDVKM. Trimming left V 5 bases short and J 4 bases short, with 5 bases between. The DNA for the CDR3 is TGTGCCAGCAGTCATGCAGAGACCCAGTACTTC. Its translation: CASSHAETQYF.

This clonotype has a single count. The rearrangement uses TRBV5-8 and TRBJ2-7; 8 nucleotides align to TRBD2. V trimming: 1 base; J trimming: 2 bases; junction bases outside the gene matches: 5. Germline CDR1 is SGHTS and CDR2 is YDEGEE. This CDR3 has 15 amino acids. Here the CDR3 reads CASSLRTSRAYEQYF. Written as DNA, the CDR3 is TGTGCCAGCAGCTTGAGGACTAGCAGAGCCTACGAGCAGTACTTC.

The chain couples TRBV11-2 to TRBJ2-7; TRBD2 matches at 10 bases. V shed 5 bases and J 3 bases; nucleotides not matched to a gene: 7. The CDR3 has 15 amino acids. Germline CDR1 reads SGHAT; CDR2 reads FQNNGV. CDR3 region: CASSPTGTSDYEQYF. The DNA for the CDR3 is TGTGCCAGCAGCCCTACCGGGACTAGCGACTACGAGCAGTACTTC.

This clonotype was detected ten times or more. The chain has TRBV7-9 and TRBJ2-3, with 8 bases aligning to TRBD1. The trim removed 5 bases at V and 0 bases at J, leaving 4 bases unmatched. Germline V lookup: CDR1 SEHNR, CDR2 FQNEAQ (reference sequence). This CDR3 has 15 amino acids. CDR3 in DNA: TGTGCCAGCAGCCAACGGACAGGGAGCACAGATACGCAGTATTTT. This encodes CASSQRTGSTDTQYF. The whole variable domain, filled in from reference TRBV7-9 and TRBJ2-3, reads DTGVSQNPRHKITKRGQNVTFRCDPISEHNRLYWYRQTLGQGPEFLTYFQNEAQLEKSRLLSDRFSAERPKGSFSTLEIQRTEQGDSAMYLCASSQRTGSTDTQYFGPGTRLTVL.

The chain carries TRBV7-2 and TRBJ2-1; TRBD2 aligns across 9 bases. The V segment lost 1 base and the J segment 9 bases; nucleotides outside the gene matches: 7. Germline-derived CDR1 and CDR2 are SGHTA and FQGNSA. The CDR3 runs to 15 residues. The CDR3 DNA reads as TGTGCCAGCAGCTTAGAAGGTAGCGGGAGTATTGAGCAGTTCTTC. It codes for CASSLEGSGSIEQFF. The full variable domain, with the rest looked up from reference TRBV7-2 and TRBJ2-1, is GAGVSQSPSNKVTEKGKDVELRCDPISGHTALYWYRQSLGQGLEFLIYFQGNSAPDKSGLPSDRFSAERTGGSVSTLTIQRTQQEDSAVYLCASSLEGSGSIEQFFGPGTRLTVL.

The rearrangement joins TRBV10-3 to TRBJ1-4; D is ambiguous. The germline gives CDR1 ENHRY, CDR2 SYGVKD. Between the trimmed V and J ends, which lost 2 bases and 5 bases, there was a span of 6 bases. The length of the CDR3 is 13 residues. The CDR3 loop is CAISEPRNEKLFF. Written as DNA, the CDR3 is TGTGCCATCAGTGAGCCTCGGAATGAAAAACTGTTTTTT.

Turning to this clonotype: A much larger clone differs by one base, so this may be a read error. CDR3 residues: CAGRVAGTKEQFF. The CDR3 coding sequence is TGTGCCGGCAGGGTAGCGGGGACGAAGGAGCAGTTCTTC. The chain combines TRBV12-3 or TRBV12-4 with TRBJ2-1; 8 bases align to TRBD2. This CDR3 comprises 13 residues.

The chain employs TRBV28 and TRBJ2-4; D gene unclear. The CDR3 is 14 amino acids. Deletions cut 4 bases from V and 0 bases from J, with 7 bases between. Germline assignment: CDR1 MDHEN and CDR2 SYDVKM. CDR3 nucleotides: TGTGCCAGCAGTTCTAACAGAGCCAAAAACATTCAGTACTTC. This sequence encodes CASSSNRAKNIQYF.

V gene TRBV11-2 combines with J gene TRBJ2-7; either TRBD1 or TRBD2 may supply D (5 bases each). The CDR3 has 14 amino acids. V was trimmed by 1 base and J by 6 bases, leaving 13 bases between them. Germline CDR1 reads SGHAT; CDR2 reads FQNNGV. The CDR3 DNA reads as TGTGCCAGCAGCTTAGGGGGACCCCAGAGCGAGCAGTACTTC. Translation: CASSLGGPQSEQYF.

V and J are TRBV25-1 and TRBJ2-7; D possibly uses TRBD1 or TRBD2 (5 bases each). Germline V gene sequence: CDR1 MGHDK, CDR2 SYGVNS. The length of the CDR3 is 15 residues. V dropped 1 base and J dropped 4 bases, with 14 bases sitting between them. The CDR3 reads CASSEFGGAVYEQYF. The CDR3 DNA follows: TGTGCCAGCAGTGAATTTGGGGGAGCGGTTTACGAGCAGTACTTC.

The chain links TRBV20-1 to TRBJ2-7; possibly TRBD1 for D (6 bases). This CDR3 spans 14 amino acids. The V end lost 3 bases, the J end lost 0 bases, and 12 bases lay between the germline ends. Germline CDR1 reads DFQATT; CDR2 reads SNEGSKA (reference sequence). Here the CDR3 DNA reads TGCAGTGCTAGCTTTACAGGGAGCTCCTACGAGCAGTACTTC. Its translation: CSASFTGSSYEQYF.

Regarding this clonotype: A much more abundant neighbour one base away suggests this may be a read error. The chain is built from TRBV20-1 and TRBJ2-7; TRBD1 is a possible D gene (6 bases). CDR1 is DFQATT and CDR2 is SNEGSKA in the germline V gene (reference sequence). This CDR3 has 13 residues. Trimming left V 3 bases short and J 2 bases short, with 11 bases between. In DNA form, the CDR3 reads TGCAGTGCTAGTTCACAGGGCCCCTACGAGCAGTACTTC. Encoded protein: CSASSQGPYEQYF.

The chain recombines TRBV11-2 with TRBJ2-7; 8 nucleotides line up with TRBD1. The ends lost 1 base at V and 5 bases at J; junction bases unmatched: 7. Germline lookup yields CDR1 SGHAT and CDR2 FQNNGV. CDR3 length: 15 amino acids. The CDR3 reads CASSLVVDRGHEQYF. The DNA for the CDR3 is TGTGCCAGCAGCTTAGTCGTTGACAGGGGCCACGAGCAGTACTTC.

This rearrangement joins TRBV11-2 to TRBJ2-5; D possibly uses TRBD1 or TRBD2 (5 bases each). V was cut by 6 bases and J by 5 bases, with 10 bases left in between. Germline values: CDR1 SGHAT, CDR2 FQNNGV. This CDR3 has 12 residues. The CDR3 DNA reads TGTGCCAGCAGGCTTGAGGGGGAGACCCAGTACTTC. The encoded protein is CASRLEGETQYF.

This clonotype was recorded at least ten times. The chain has TRBV20-1 and TRBJ2-7, with a tentative D call TRBD1 (5 bases). Trimming took off 1 base at V and 2 bases at J, with 12 bases between the two ends. This CDR3 spans 14 amino acids. Germline V gives CDR1 DFQATT, CDR2 SNEGSKA (reference sequence). The DNA of the CDR3 is TGCAGTGCTAGAGCCGACCGACAGACCTACGAGCAGTACTTC. Protein: CSARADRQTYEQYF.

This clonotype was seen at least ten times. The chain couples TRBV24-1 to TRBJ2-1; TRBD2 agrees at 9 bases. The V gene end was trimmed by 4 bases and the J gene end by 4 bases; junction bases not matched to a gene: 7. In germline, CDR1 is KGHDR, CDR2 SFDVKD. This CDR3 has 16 residues. The CDR3 nucleotides read TGTGCCACCAGTGACACCCTAGCGGGAAGGTACAATGAGCAGTTCTTC. As protein: CATSDTLAGRYNEQFF.

CDR3 nucleotides: TGTGCCAGCAGTCCCGACCCCGGCTATGGCTACACCTTC. Translating it yields CASSPDPGYGYTF. The chain recombines TRBV12-3 or TRBV12-4 with TRBJ1-2; no clear D gene. The CDR3 spans 13 residues. V shed 5 bases and J shed 4 bases, with 11 bases lying between them.

This clonotype is labeled as medium-sized. The chain recombines TRBV12-3 or TRBV12-4 with TRBJ1-5; no definite D call. Trimming pared 3 bases from V and 0 bases from J, leaving 3 bases between. CDR3 length: 13 amino acids. In DNA, the CDR3 is TGTGCCAGCAGTTTTAATAGCAATCAGCCCCAGCATTTT. Protein sequence: CASSFNSNQPQHF.